This T cell receptor (beta chain) was documented in a study of a mutant IDH1 vaccine in newly diagnosed glioma (dated by TCRdb to about 2021). Describing the broader study: Patients were given eight vaccinations, in weeks 1, 3, 5, 7, 11, 15, 19 and 23, which matched visits V03 through V10. Of the approximately 35 treated patients, approximately 60% were male and about 40% were female, and a mean age of 40.4 years was recorded. Prior to enrollment, patients had been given standard therapy consisting of radiotherapy alone, temozolomide alone, or radiochemotherapy with temozolomide, with the combination given to most patients. For exploratory analyses, longitudinal TCRB deep sequencing was carried out in some 25 treated patients wherever samples were available. Peripheral blood was drawn at six visits: V03 (baseline), V05, V07, V10, V12 and V13. In the chemotherapy-containing groups, vaccination started alongside temozolomide cycles, whereas in patients who had radiotherapy alone it started 4-6 weeks after radiotherapy. The paper as a whole reports these results and caveats: It was noted by the authors that analyses of patient blood samples could not be reproduced owing to sample limitations. Selection of PBMC samples for TCRB deep sequencing was based on availability. Across multiple MHC alleles, vaccine-induced immune responses were seen in 90% to 95% of patients. Pseudoprogression seemed to be unrelated to changes in the top peripheral T cell clonotypes found by TCRB sequencing.

CDR1 and CDR2, per the germline V gene (reference sequence), are GTSNPN and SVGIG. Counted from cysteine to phenylalanine, this CDR3 has 10 amino acids. Solely the CDR3 DNA is kept, with 30 bases framed from the first base. V is clipped by 7 bases and J by 5 bases, and the sequence between their germline boundaries is 9 bases long. Library construction relied on the immunoSEQ multiplex PCR assay. Rearranged TCR beta chain sequences were amplified using the hsTCRB Kit according to the manufacturer's protocol. An Illumina MiSeq was used to sequence the TCRB libraries. As for the authors' bioinformatics: The proprietary platform of the kit vendor was used for demultiplexing, trimming and gene mapping. Here the immuneACCESS table is served through TCRdb, limited to in-frame sequences with V and J called. Missing clones are a known gap in these copies; in checked studies unresolved V genes cover under half, and the rest lacks a known reason. V and J calls and clone size come straight from that table; D and trimming were deduced from the DNA. Here the sample has about 58,000 clones; about 80% occur a single time. About 7% of the sample is in the top ten clones.

Read against the paper, the sample's time point label means: week 5, during vaccination. Every vaccine dose consisted of 300 ug of a 20-mer mutant IDH1 peptide in Montanide, administered subcutaneously together with topical imiquimod. Newly diagnosed WHO grade 3 or 4 IDH1-mutant astrocytomas showing loss of nuclear ATRX were present in the donors. The samples were drawn from NOA16, a multicentre, single-arm, open-label phase I trial in Germany that tested a mutant IDH1 peptide vaccine in humans for the first time. The DNeasy Blood and Tissue Kit was used to extract genomic DNA from EDTA blood for TCRB sequencing. This clone was seen once. It has no known antigen specificity. No base qualities exist here, and no much larger clone lies one base off it.

This specimen was PBMCs, taken from a glioma patient whose treatment included an IDH1 peptide vaccine. The chain couples TRBV30 to TRBJ2-7; confidence is insufficient to name the D gene. The sequence was obtained from a woman aged 50 to 60 with glioma. The DNA sequence is given as TGTGCCTTGGGCCGTGACGAGCAGTACTTC. This is translated as CALGRDEQYF.